These 8 T cell receptor beta chains share one sample of origin, sequenced in a study of cytomegalovirus exposure and HLA in healthy donors listed by TCRdb under 2017. The method behind the library was the immunoSEQ multiplex PCR assay. A mixture of 60 forward primers for TCR Vbeta segments and 13 reverse primers for TCR Jbeta segments was used in the multiplex PCR. As stored in TCRdb, this immuneACCESS dataset retains in-frame rearrangements with V and J assigned. A fraction of the clones does not appear; measured against another copy, unresolved V genes explain less than half of the discrepancy, and the remainder lacks a known reason. The sample table contains 100,000 to 120,000 clones; only one count was recorded for just over 75% of them. The ten largest clones take up about an eighth of the sample. The sequenced material came from PBMCs. Receptor source: a man younger than 40 in good health and CMV-seropositive.

This rearrangement joins TRBV4-3 to TRBJ2-7; TRBD1 agrees at 9 bases. CDR3 size: 15 residues. Per germline, CDR1 LGHNA and CDR2 YSLEER. After removal of 1 base from V and 1 base from J, the junction contained 2 bases not matched to a gene. CDR3 nucleotide sequence: TGCGCCAGCAGCCAAGGGACAGGGGAGTCCTACGAGCAGTACTTC. Amino acids: CASSQGTGESYEQYF.

The CDR3 nucleotides are TGTGCCTGGAGTGTAGGGACAGACTACAATCAGCCCCAGCATTTT. Its protein is CAWSVGTDYNQPQHF. The chain has TRBV30 and TRBJ1-5; 7 bases agree with TRBD1. The germline gives CDR1 GTSNPN, CDR2 SVGIG (reference sequence). The CDR3 has 15 amino acids. The ends lost 0 bases at V and 3 bases at J; junction bases unmatched: 5. The entire variable domain, with the rest obtained from reference TRBV30 and TRBJ1-5, is as follows: SQTIHQWPATLVQPVGSPLSLECTVEGTSNPNLYWYRQAAGRGLQLLFYSVGIGQISSEVPQNLSASRPQDRQFILSSKKLLLSDSGFYLCAWSVGTDYNQPQHFGDGTRLSIL.

This clone has only one observation. CDR3 region: CASSLIAGGRKEQYF. CDR3 nucleotides: TGTGCCAGCAGTTTAATTGCGGGGGGGCGGAAAGAGCAGTACTTC. This chain connects TRBV28 to TRBJ2-7; 9 bases match TRBD2. J lost 7 bases, V lost 2 bases, and 9 bases had no gene match. Germline CDR1 reads MDHEN; CDR2 reads SYDVKM. The CDR3 consists of 15 residues.

The chain combines TRBV4-1 with TRBJ2-7, with 12 bases aligning to TRBD2. CDR3 size: 14 residues. Germline V gene sequence: CDR1 MGHRA, CDR2 YSYEKL. Losses at the gene ends were 4 bases for V and 4 bases for J; bases not matched to a gene: 2. The CDR3 loop is CASSLGLAGYEQYF. CDR3 nucleotides: TGCGCCAGCAGCCTGGGACTAGCGGGTTACGAGCAGTACTTC.

V gene TRBV4-1 combines with J gene TRBJ2-5; 8 bases match TRBD1. Near its end, the DNA agrees better with TRBJ2-7, so the J call may be wrong. Germline CDR1 is MGHRA and CDR2 is YSYEKL. This CDR3 region has 15 residues. CDR3 coding DNA: TGCGCCAGCAGCCAAGATAGTGGACAGGGCTACGAGCAGTACTTC. As protein: CASSQDSGQGYEQYF.

The V gene is TRBV28, the J gene TRBJ1-1; no reliable D call. The CDR3 is made up of 13 amino acids. CDR1 is MDHEN and CDR2 is SYDVKM in the germline V gene. V lost 2 bases, J lost 5 bases, and 9 bases lay in between. CDR3 sequence reads: CASSLLAGTEAFF. The CDR3 nucleotides read TGTGCCAGCAGTTTACTCGCGGGGACTGAAGCTTTCTTT.

This clone has a single count. V gene TRBV19 combines with J gene TRBJ2-1; 8 bases map to TRBD2. The J segment lost 4 bases and the V segment lost 8 bases, leaving 10 bases of the junction unmatched. CDR1 is LNHDA and CDR2 is SQIVND in the germline V gene (reference sequence). The CDR3 spans 15 residues. CDR3 coding DNA: TGTGCCAGTGGTGACGAAGCGGGGGCTTACAATGAGCAGTTCTTC. Translation gives CASGDEAGAYNEQFF.

The CDR3 DNA sequence: TGTGCCACCAGCAGAGAGAGGGTGAGCAATCAGCCCCAGCATTTT. It specifies CATSRERVSNQPQHF. This sequence joins TRBV15 and TRBJ1-5; D is uncertain. The V gene lost 0 bases and the J gene lost 1 base, with 7 bases spanning the gap. Germline V gives CDR1 LNHNV, CDR2 YYDKDF (reference sequence). The length of the CDR3 is 15 residues. Variable domain in full (rest from reference TRBV15 and TRBJ1-5): DAMVIQNPRYQVTQFGKPVTLSCSQTLNHNVMYWYQQKSSQAPKLLFHYYDKDFNNEADTPDNFQSRRPNTSFCFLDIRSPGLGDTAMYLCATSRERVSNQPQHFGDGTRLSIL.